A single sample gave rise to the 24 T cell receptor beta chains below, sequenced in a study of technical replicates of blood from a handful of donors (dated by TCRdb to the late 2010s). The library was produced with the immunoSEQ multiplex PCR assay. TCRdb retrieved this table from immuneACCESS and kept in-frame rearrangements only. Not all clones are present; in checked studies, unresolved V genes account for under half, and no reason is known for the remainder. Recorded for this sample are 14,000 or so clones; over 80% of them occurred a single time. The biggest ten clones account for around 12% of the sample. The source material was PBMCs. Receptors were obtained from a human donor in good health.

This clone was detected only a few times. The genes are TRBV7-8 and TRBJ1-1; 11 nucleotides line up with TRBD1. With 6 bases clipped from V and 4 bases from J, the junction kept 1 base outside the gene matches. Germline loops: CDR1 SGHVS, CDR2 FQNEAQ. The CDR3 loop spans 13 amino acids. CDR3 sequence: CASRGTGGTEAFF. In DNA form, the CDR3 reads TGTGCCAGCAGAGGGACAGGGGGCACTGAAGCTTTCTTT.

The chain is built from TRBV5-1 and TRBJ2-7; 13 bases agree with TRBD2. J gave up 4 bases and V 4 bases, and 8 bases lay outside the gene matches. Germline CDR1 SGHRS, CDR2 YFSETQ. CDR3 length: 16 amino acids. CDR3 region: CASSPEGLAGAYEQYF. The CDR3 DNA sequence: TGCGCCAGCAGCCCAGAAGGACTAGCGGGAGCTTACGAGCAGTACTTC.

This clone has just one count. This chain joins TRBV19 and TRBJ1-2; perhaps TRBD1 as D (6 bases). Trimming shortened V by 4 bases and J by 4 bases, and 19 bases separated the two germline ends. The CDR3 has 16 residues. Germline values: CDR1 LNHDA, CDR2 SQIVND (reference sequence). In nucleotides, the CDR3 is TGTGCCAGTAGTAAGTCGGGGGGCGCCGGTACCTATGGCTACACCTTC. It translates to CASSKSGGAGTYGYTF.

This chain connects TRBV27 to TRBJ2-1, with 10 bases aligning to TRBD1. V dropped 3 bases and J dropped 4; count of bases not matched to a gene: 9. Per germline, CDR1 MNHEY and CDR2 SMNVEV (reference sequence). CDR3 length: 17 residues. The CDR3 here is CASSFPRDRGRYNEQFF. The DNA of the CDR3 is TGTGCCAGCAGTTTCCCACGGGACAGGGGCCGGTACAATGAGCAGTTCTTC.

This chain connects TRBV27 to TRBJ2-2, with D unclear. Trimming left V 2 bases short and J 4 bases short, with 11 bases between. There are 15 residues in the CDR3. CDR1 is MNHEY, CDR2 SMNVEV, per germline (reference sequence). This CDR3 is CASSLVAKSTGELFF. CDR3 nucleotide sequence: TGTGCCAGCAGTTTAGTAGCCAAGAGCACCGGGGAGCTGTTTTTT.

This clone was counted once. This chain joins TRBV6-5 and TRBJ2-3, with D perhaps matching TRBD1 (6 bases). V lost 3 bases to trimming and J lost 4 bases, with 17 bases between them. CDR3 length equals 16 residues. CDR1 and CDR2 (germline): MNHEY, SVGAGI. This chain's CDR3 is CASSYDGTGTADTQYF. The CDR3, as DNA: TGTGCCAGCAGTTATGACGGAACAGGGACCGCAGATACGCAGTATTTT.

The chain carries TRBV28 and TRBJ1-1, with D possibly being TRBD1 (5 bases). This CDR3 is 16 amino acids long. Trimming removed 3 bases from V and 1 base from J, with 15 bases in between. Germline CDR1 is MDHEN and CDR2 is SYDVKM. This CDR3 is CASSFGDGGANTEAFF. The CDR3 nucleotides read TGTGCCAGCAGTTTTGGGGACGGGGGAGCGAACACTGAAGCTTTCTTT.

The V call is TRBV6-6, the J call TRBJ2-2; tentatively, D is TRBD2 (5 bases). Per germline, CDR1 MNHNY and CDR2 SVGAGI (reference sequence). The CDR3 is 13 residues long. Trimming cost V 7 bases and J 4 bases, with 10 bases left between them. CDR3 sequence reads: CASNVAPTGELFF. In nucleotides, the CDR3 is TGTGCCAGCAACGTAGCGCCCACCGGGGAGCTGTTTTTT.

This clone was counted a single time. The chain is built from TRBV18 and TRBJ1-2; D is perhaps TRBD1 (6 bases). This CDR3 region has 12 residues. Per germline, CDR1 KGHSH and CDR2 LQKENI. Trimming took 5 bases from V and 8 from J, leaving 12 bases between them. The CDR3 region is CASSSQGTGYTF. Written as DNA, the CDR3 is TGTGCCAGCTCATCGCAGGGGACCGGCTACACCTTC. The complete variable domain, with remaining parts taken from reference TRBV18 and TRBJ1-2, reads NAGVMQNPRHLVRRRGQEARLRCSPMKGHSHVYWYRQLPEEGLKFMVYLQKENIIDESGMPKERFSAEFPKEGPSILRIQQVVRGDSAAYFCASSSQGTGYTFGSGTRLTVV.

The rearrangement uses TRBV13 and TRBJ2-1; 7 nucleotides line up with TRBD1. The germline CDR1 and CDR2 sequences are PRHDT and FYEKMQ (reference sequence). The CDR3 is made up of 16 amino acids. With 5 bases clipped from V and 8 bases from J, the junction kept 15 bases outside the gene matches. This CDR3 is CASSLPHRGNWDEQFF. The CDR3 DNA reads TGTGCCAGCAGCCTCCCCCACAGGGGTAATTGGGATGAGCAGTTCTTC.

This rearrangement joins TRBV11-2 to TRBJ2-1, with 7 positions matching TRBD2. The V and J ends lost 1 base and 6 bases, in that order; junction bases with no gene match: 6. Per the germline V gene, CDR1 is SGHAT and CDR2 is FQNNGV. CDR3 length: 15 amino acids. This CDR3 is CASSLVTGTTNEQFF. Written as DNA, the CDR3 is TGTGCCAGCAGCTTAGTGACCGGGACTACCAATGAGCAGTTCTTC.

The chain couples TRBV2 to TRBJ2-5; D is undetermined. Between the trimmed V and J ends, which lost 6 bases and 7 bases, there was a span of 6 bases. Germline CDR1 is SNHLY and CDR2 is FYNNEI. This CDR3 region has 10 residues. In nucleotides, the CDR3 is TGTGCCAGCAGGACGGGGACCCAGTACTTC. Encoded protein: CASRTGTQYF.

V gene TRBV5-6 combines with J gene TRBJ1-1; no firm D call. Germline CDR1 reads SGHDT; CDR2 reads YYEEEE. This CDR3 comprises 15 residues. V lost 4 bases and J 5 bases, leaving 18 bases between the germline ends. The DNA of the CDR3 is TGTGCCAGCAGCATCGGCGGAGGGAGTAATACTGAAGCTTTCTTT. It specifies CASSIGGGSNTEAFF.

This chain uses TRBV4-2 with TRBJ2-3, with 10 bases that match TRBD2. The V gene's germline CDR1 is LGHNA and CDR2 YNFKEQ. The CDR3 covers 16 residues. Trimming cost V 0 bases and J 1 base; bases outside gene matches: 1. The CDR3: CASSQDLAGGTDTQYF. CDR3 sequence (DNA): TGTGCCAGCAGCCAAGATCTAGCGGGAGGCACAGATACGCAGTATTTT.

The rearrangement joins TRBV28 to TRBJ1-1, with 7 positions matching TRBD1. The CDR3 is 14 amino acids. The V gene's germline CDR1 is MDHEN and CDR2 SYDVKM. Unmatched junction bases numbered 4, after V lost 6 bases and J lost 0 bases. The CDR3 sequence is CASRWGQMNTEAFF. The CDR3, as DNA: TGTGCCAGCAGATGGGGACAGATGAACACTGAAGCTTTCTTT.

This clone was counted between two and nine times. The V gene is TRBV10-3, the J gene TRBJ1-1; D call uncertain. The length of the CDR3 is 12 residues. V lost 2 bases and J lost 4, with 5 bases in between. Germline V gene data show CDR1 as ENHRY and CDR2 as SYGVKD. The CDR3 loop reads CAISETGTEAFF. CDR3 in DNA: TGTGCCATCAGTGAGACTGGCACTGAAGCTTTCTTT.

V usage is TRBV30 and J usage is TRBJ2-3, with 7 bases that match TRBD1. Germline trimming cut 3 bases from V and 2 bases from J; bases unmatched to any gene: 5. Germline V gene lookup returns CDR1 GTSNPN and CDR2 SVGIG (reference sequence). The CDR3 totals 14 residues. The CDR3 reads CAWSQGTATDTQYF. In DNA form, the CDR3 reads TGTGCCTGGAGCCAAGGGACAGCCACAGATACGCAGTATTTT.

J is TRBJ2-1 and V is TRBV18; D might be TRBD1 (5 bases). V was shortened by 1 base and J by 4 bases, with 11 bases between the two germline ends. The CDR3 has 15 amino acids. Germline CDR1 and CDR2: KGHSH and LQKENI. CDR3 bases: TGTGCCAGCTCACCACTACTAACAGGATACAATGAGCAGTTCTTC. It translates to CASSPLLTGYNEQFF.

V gene TRBV7-2 combines with J gene TRBJ2-1; 10 bases map to TRBD1. V dropped 5 bases and J dropped 0; count of bases not matched to a gene: 7. This CDR3 comprises 17 residues. CDR1 and CDR2 from the germline V gene are SGHTA and FQGNSA. The CDR3 region is CASSRTGGGSSYNEQFF. The CDR3 coding sequence is TGTGCCAGCAGCCGGACAGGGGGTGGGAGCTCCTACAATGAGCAGTTCTTC.

The rearrangement links TRBV5-6 to TRBJ2-1; 8 positions match TRBD2. V was pared by 4 bases and J by 2 bases, with 5 bases of the junction left unmatched. The CDR3 is 15 amino acids. Germline-derived CDR1 and CDR2 are SGHDT and YYEEEE. The CDR3: CASSLTSGPYNEQFF. Written as DNA, the CDR3 is TGTGCCAGCAGCCTAACTAGCGGACCCTACAATGAGCAGTTCTTC.

The V and J genes are TRBV4-1 and TRBJ2-1; D may be TRBD2 (6 bases). The germline gives CDR1 MGHRA, CDR2 YSYEKL. This CDR3 spans 13 amino acids. Trimming removed 0 bases from V and 8 bases from J, with 8 bases in between. CDR3: CASSQELAYEQFF. CDR3 sequence (DNA): TGCGCCAGCAGCCAAGAGCTAGCGTATGAGCAGTTCTTC.

The CDR3 region has the DNA TGTGCCAGCAGCTCACCCGGACAGACTAGCGGCACCGGGGAGCTGTTTTTT. Its translation is CASSSPGQTSGTGELFF. The chain links TRBV7-3 to TRBJ2-2, with 9 positions matching TRBD2. This CDR3 is 17 amino acids long. Looked up from germline, CDR1 is SGHTA and CDR2 is FQGTGA. V lost 4 bases to trimming and J lost 4 bases; unmatched junction nucleotides: 10.

V and J are TRBV6-1 and TRBJ1-5; D gene unclear. Germline V gives CDR1 MNHNS, CDR2 SASEGT. The length of the CDR3 is 12 residues. Deletions cut 6 bases from V and 4 bases from J, with 7 bases between. The CDR3 nucleotides are TGTGCCAGCAGACGGGGTAATCAGCCCCAGCATTTT. Its protein product is CASRRGNQPQHF.

J is TRBJ2-7 and V is TRBV7-8, with 8 bases identical to TRBD2. Trimming took 1 base from V and 5 from J; bases not matched to a gene: 4. From germline, CDR1 is SGHVS and CDR2 FQNEAQ. The CDR3 extends over 14 amino acids. The CDR3 sequence: CASSLVAGTNEQYF. The DNA for the CDR3 is TGTGCCAGCAGCTTAGTAGCGGGAACTAACGAGCAGTACTTC.